Each of the 7 T cell receptor beta chains below was sequenced from the same sample in a study of blood T cell repertoires in COVID-19. The protocol was immunoSEQ multiplex PCR, while the TCRdb copy is restricted to in-frame clones and leaves out a portion. The sample consists of 200,000 or so clones, about 90% of them appearing once. The source material was PBMCs or T cells enriched from blood (not recorded which). Source of these receptors: a woman under 40 who had been exposed to COVID-19.

The chain joins TRBV14 to TRBJ1-6; TRBD1 agrees at 7 bases. Germline V lookup: CDR1 SGHDN, CDR2 FVKESK. The CDR3 is made up of 15 amino acids. After removal of 3 bases from V and 5 bases from J, the junction contained 4 bases not matched to a gene. The CDR3 protein is CASSHEGANNSPLHF. CDR3 sequence (DNA): TGTGCCAGCAGCCATGAGGGGGCGAATAATTCACCCCTCCACTTT.

This sequence joins TRBV9 and TRBJ1-6, with 11 positions matching TRBD1. With V trimmed by 6 bases and J by 9 bases, 8 bases remained unmatched. The CDR3 is 15 residues long. The germline gives CDR1 SGDLS, CDR2 YYNGEE. The DNA of the CDR3 is TGTGCCAGCAACGAAGGGACAGGGGGGTCTTCACCCCTCCACTTT. Encoded protein: CASNEGTGGSSPLHF.

The rearrangement links TRBV5-1 to TRBJ2-2; 7 bases map to TRBD1. V dropped 2 bases and J dropped 1; count of bases not matched to a gene: 2. CDR1 is SGHRS and CDR2 is YFSETQ in the germline V gene. This CDR3 has 15 amino acids. CDR3 in amino acids: CASSFGQVNTGELFF. The CDR3 region has the DNA TGCGCCAGCAGCTTCGGACAGGTGAACACCGGGGAGCTGTTTTTT.

The rearrangement joins TRBV5-1 to TRBJ2-1; 10 bases fit TRBD2. After removal of 6 bases from V and 6 bases from J, the junction contained 12 bases not matched to a gene. CDR3 length: 16 amino acids. The germline V gene encodes CDR1 SGHRS and CDR2 YFSETQ. Here the CDR3 reads CASTRLEREGFNEQFF. CDR3 coding DNA: TGCGCCAGCACCCGACTGGAGCGGGAGGGATTCAATGAGCAGTTCTTC.

This clone has just one count. The chain joins TRBV4-1 to TRBJ2-3, with D possibly matching TRBD1 (5 bases). The ends were cut back, 4 bases at V and 4 bases at J, with 12 bases in the middle. CDR1 and CDR2 from the germline V gene are MGHRA and YSYEKL. The CDR3 is 14 amino acids. For the CDR3, the DNA is TGCGCCAGCAGCCGAACAGGTGGTCCAGATACGCAGTATTTT. Its translation: CASSRTGGPDTQYF.

The gene calls are TRBV3-1 (or the pseudogene TRBV3-2) and TRBJ1-1, with 7 nucleotides matching TRBD1. J gave up 3 bases and V 5 bases, and 6 bases lay outside the gene matches. The CDR3 spans 14 residues. Germline CDR1 and CDR2: LGHDT and YNNKEL (reference sequence). The CDR3 nucleotides read TGTGCCAGCAGCATCCGACAGGGCGACACTGAAGCTTTCTTT. Its translation is CASSIRQGDTEAFF.

V usage is TRBV7-9 and J usage is TRBJ2-1; tentatively, D is TRBD2 (6 bases). With 4 bases removed from V and 5 bases from J, the gap between germline ends came to 15 bases. This CDR3 is built from 15 residues. Germline V gene sequence: CDR1 SEHNR, CDR2 FQNEAQ (reference sequence). CDR3 loop: CASSYLRDWDNEQFF. The CDR3 DNA reads TGTGCCAGCAGCTATCTTCGGGACTGGGACAATGAGCAGTTCTTC.